This passage covers 22 T cell receptor beta chains from one sample sequenced in a study of cytomegalovirus exposure and HLA in healthy donors. PCR amplification relied on 60 Vbeta primers (plus 13 Jbeta primers). Data came from immunoSEQ multiplex PCR; TCRdb stores just in-frame clones and leaves some out. The sample carries more than 110,000 clones, about 80% recorded once. The sequenced sample consisted of PBMCs. The receptors derive from a man aged 25 to 40 in good health and CMV-seropositive.

This sequence joins TRBV5-1 and TRBJ2-1; 7 bases agree with TRBD1. The trim removed 0 bases at V and 7 bases at J, leaving 4 bases unmatched. CDR1 and CDR2 from the germline V gene are SGHRS and YFSETQ. The CDR3 runs to 14 residues. DNA of the CDR3: TGCGCCAGCAGCTTGGCGGCAGGGGGTAATGAGCAGTTCTTC. Translating it yields CASSLAAGGNEQFF.

CDR3: CSVGRQYSEQYF. The CDR3 DNA reads TGCAGCGTTGGCCGACAGTACTCCGAGCAGTACTTC. The rearrangement uses TRBV29-1 and TRBJ2-7; tentatively, D is TRBD1 (5 bases). CDR3 length: 12 amino acids. With 4 bases removed from V and 6 bases from J, the gap between germline ends came to 13 bases. CDR1 is SQVTM and CDR2 is ANQGSEA in the germline V gene.

This chain uses TRBV18 with TRBJ1-3; possibly TRBD1 for D (5 bases). The CDR3 extends over 17 amino acids. Trimming pared 2 bases from V and 1 base from J, leaving 15 bases between. From germline, CDR1 is KGHSH and CDR2 LQKENI. CDR3 nucleotides: TGTGCCAGCTCACCAGATCCGGACATCGCATCTGGAAACACCATATATTTT. Translating it yields CASSPDPDIASGNTIYF.

V usage is TRBV14 and J usage is TRBJ2-5; no firm D call. Trimming left V 3 bases short and J 4 bases short, with 12 bases between. Germline V gene sequence: CDR1 SGHDN, CDR2 FVKESK. This CDR3 contains 14 residues. The DNA for the CDR3 is TGTGCCAGCAGCCACGAACTTTCCCCAGAGACCCAGTACTTC. Translation gives CASSHELSPETQYF. Variable domain in full (rest from reference TRBV14 and TRBJ2-5): EAGVTQFPSHSVIEKGQTVTLRCDPISGHDNLYWYRRVMGKEIKFLLHFVKESKQDESGMPNNRFLAERTGGTYSTLKVQPAELEDSGVYFCASSHELSPETQYFGPGTRLLVL.

The chain carries TRBV7-2 and TRBJ2-5, with TRBD2 matching 8 bases. Per germline, CDR1 SGHTA and CDR2 FQGNSA. This CDR3 contains 15 residues. J lost 6 bases, V lost 1 base, and 7 bases had no gene match. The CDR3, as DNA: TGTGCCAGCAGCTTAGGGGCGGGGGGCATGAAGACCCAGTACTTC. Encoded protein: CASSLGAGGMKTQYF.

The chain is built from TRBV28 and TRBJ2-7, with D possibly being TRBD2 (5 bases). Deletions cut 3 bases from V and 4 bases from J, with 19 bases between. CDR3 length equals 16 residues. The germline gives CDR1 MDHEN, CDR2 SYDVKM. The CDR3 region is CASSLGAERLGYEQYF. CDR3 DNA: TGTGCCAGCAGTTTGGGAGCGGAGAGGCTAGGGTACGAGCAGTACTTC.

This chain links TRBV7-2 with TRBJ1-1; unclear D gene. The germline V gene has CDR1 SGHTA and CDR2 FQGNSA. V lost 1 base to trimming and J lost 4 bases, with 7 bases between them. The CDR3 contains 13 residues. The CDR3 loop is CASSLEEGTEAFF. CDR3 coding DNA: TGTGCCAGCAGCTTAGAAGAGGGCACTGAAGCTTTCTTT.

A single count supports this clone. The CDR3 nucleotides read TGTGCCAGCTCTCCGGGACAGGGATTGCAACTGTTTTTT. This encodes CASSPGQGLQLFF. The chain is built from TRBV18 and TRBJ1-4; 9 positions match TRBD1. Germline loops: CDR1 KGHSH, CDR2 LQKENI. The CDR3 contains 13 residues. Germline trimming cut 6 bases from V and 12 bases from J; bases unmatched to any gene: 8.

The V call is TRBV5-6, the J call TRBJ2-3; D perhaps matches TRBD1 (6 bases). V shed 3 bases and J shed 0 bases, with 11 bases lying between them. This CDR3 comprises 15 residues. CDR1 and CDR2 from the germline V gene are SGHDT and YYEEEE. The chain's CDR3 is CASSSPDRSTDTQYF. CDR3 nucleotides: TGTGCCAGCAGCTCCCCAGACAGGAGCACAGATACGCAGTATTTT.

This clone was picked up one time. The chain couples TRBV5-6 to TRBJ1-1; D uncertain. The germline V gene has CDR1 SGHDT and CDR2 YYEEEE. The V and J ends lost 2 bases and 4 bases respectively, with 15 bases between them. The CDR3 has 15 residues. CDR3 residues: CASSFRGIVITEAFF. The CDR3 DNA sequence: TGTGCCAGCAGCTTTCGAGGGATTGTTATCACTGAAGCTTTCTTT. Full variable domain (rest looked up from reference TRBV5-6 and TRBJ1-1): DAGVTQSPTHLIKTRGQQVTLRCSPKSGHDTVSWYQQALGQGPQFIFQYYEEEERQRGNFPDRFSGHQFPNYSSELNVNALLLGDSALYLCASSFRGIVITEAFFGQGTRLTVV.

V and J are TRBV19 and TRBJ1-4, with a possible D match to TRBD1 (5 bases). V was shortened by 2 bases and J by 7 bases, with 8 bases between the two germline ends. CDR1 is LNHDA and CDR2 is SQIVND in the germline V gene (reference sequence). The length of the CDR3 is 13 residues. The CDR3 DNA sequence: TGTGCCAGTAGTATACAGGGTAGTGAAAAACTGTTTTTT. This gives the protein CASSIQGSEKLFF.

The rearrangement links TRBV7-8 to TRBJ2-7; 7 bases fit TRBD2. The germline V gene has CDR1 SGHVS and CDR2 FQNEAQ. V dropped 5 bases and J dropped 5; count of bases not matched to a gene: 18. The CDR3 spans 17 residues. The CDR3 sequence is CASSPHLKGGSINEQYF. The CDR3 DNA follows: TGTGCCAGCAGCCCACACCTAAAGGGAGGGAGTATAAACGAGCAGTACTTC.

The chain employs TRBV7-2 and TRBJ2-7; D is possibly TRBD2 (6 bases). This CDR3 has 14 amino acids. CDR1 is SGHTA and CDR2 is FQGNSA in the germline V gene. V was pared by 1 base and J by 1 base, with 8 bases between. This CDR3 reads CASSLVGGSYEQYF. CDR3 bases: TGTGCCAGCAGCTTAGTGGGAGGTTCCTACGAGCAGTACTTC.

The chain uses TRBV27 and TRBJ1-2; D is unresolved. The CDR3 extends over 14 amino acids. Between the trimmed V and J ends, which lost 7 bases and 2 bases, there was a span of 14 bases. The germline V gene has CDR1 MNHEY and CDR2 SMNVEV (reference sequence). CDR3 in amino acids: CASKGGNLNYGYTF. Here the CDR3 DNA reads TGTGCCAGCAAAGGCGGTAACCTAAACTATGGCTACACCTTC.

This chain uses TRBV15 with TRBJ2-7, with 10 bases matching TRBD2. The CDR3 sequence is 13 residues long. Germline lookup yields CDR1 LNHNV and CDR2 YYDKDF (reference sequence). CDR3: CATRASGSNEQYF. The CDR3 region has the DNA TGTGCTACACGGGCTAGCGGGAGCAACGAGCAGTACTTC. Combining the CDR3 with reference TRBV15 and TRBJ2-7 gives the whole variable domain DAMVIQNPRYQVTQFGKPVTLSCSQTLNHNVMYWYQQKSSQAPKLLFHYYDKDFNNEADTPDNFQSRRPNTSFCFLDIRSPGLGDTAMYLCATRASGSNEQYFGPGTRLTVT.

This clone has only one observation. The gene calls are TRBV7-9 and TRBJ1-2; D is possibly TRBD1 (5 bases). With 2 bases removed from V and 4 bases from J, the gap between germline ends came to 11 bases. The CDR3 sequence is 14 residues long. CDR1 is SEHNR, CDR2 FQNEAQ, per germline (reference sequence). The CDR3, as DNA: TGTGCCAGCAGCTTATCGCAGGGTGGCTATGGCTACACCTTC. It codes for CASSLSQGGYGYTF.

The CDR3 loop is CSAAQGSSNQPQHF. CDR3 coding DNA: TGCAGCGCCGCCCAGGGAAGTAGCAATCAGCCCCAGCATTTT. This chain connects TRBV29-1 to TRBJ1-5; D may be TRBD1 (5 bases). Germline lookup yields CDR1 SQVTM and CDR2 ANQGSEA. The CDR3 is made up of 14 amino acids. V was trimmed by 7 bases and J by 0 bases, leaving 13 bases between them.

The chain combines TRBV11-2 with TRBJ2-3; D is unresolved. The germline V gene encodes CDR1 SGHAT and CDR2 FQNNGV. The CDR3 is 15 residues long. Trimming stripped 1 base from V and 2 bases from J, with 10 bases between. In nucleotides, the CDR3 is TGTGCCAGCAGCTTAGCGGTATTAGCCACAGATACGCAGTATTTT. Its protein is CASSLAVLATDTQYF.

The chain uses TRBV28 and TRBJ1-2; maybe TRBD1 (6 bases). The CDR3 is 14 amino acids. Trimming took 7 bases from V and 5 from J, leaving 17 bases between them. Germline lookup yields CDR1 MDHEN and CDR2 SYDVKM. This chain's CDR3 is CASTQSGEVYGYTF. In nucleotides, the CDR3 is TGTGCCAGCACCCAATCAGGGGAAGTGTATGGCTACACCTTC.

Here the CDR3 reads CASSLLAGDVAQYF. The CDR3 nucleotides read TGTGCCAGCAGCTTATTAGCGGGGGATGTGGCGCAGTATTTT. The chain uses TRBV7-9 and TRBJ2-3; 9 bases agree with TRBD2. Losses at the gene ends were 2 bases for V and 10 bases for J; bases not matched to a gene: 7. The CDR3 covers 14 residues. From germline, CDR1 is SEHNR and CDR2 FQNEAQ (reference sequence).

Details on this clone: Compared with germline, one end of the junction differs, possibly owing to a read error. The chain uses TRBV27 and TRBJ2-5, with 8 bases matching TRBD2. Germline CDR1 MNHEY, CDR2 SMNVEV (reference sequence). The CDR3 has 15 residues. In DNA, the CDR3 is TGTGCCAGCACTTTACGAGCGGGGGAAACAGAGACCCAGTACTTC. Encoded protein: CASTLRAGETETQYF.

This chain links TRBV5-1 with TRBJ2-1, with 13 bases aligning to TRBD2. J was trimmed by 0 bases and V by 4 bases; bases with no gene match: 10. The CDR3 runs 19 residues. The germline V gene encodes CDR1 SGHRS and CDR2 YFSETQ. CDR3 nucleotide sequence: TGCGCCAGCAGCCCAGGACTAGCGGGAGCAACAAGCTCCTACAATGAGCAGTTCTTC. It is translated as CASSPGLAGATSSYNEQFF.